These 8 T cell receptor beta chains came from one sample sequenced in a study of T cell repertoires in cytomegalovirus infection. Their antigen targets remain unknown. TCRdb reanalysed the reads using MiXCR and keeps one entry per CDR3 protein. The table has a few hundred thousand distinct CDR3 sequences, about 44% seen once. Specimen: cultured PBMCs, collected from culture after CMV antigen stimulation. These receptors all come from a human donor in good health (CMV status not recorded). Some clones in this sample may be carry-over from other donors' samples.

The rearrangement joins TRBV6-1 to TRBJ1-1; D perhaps matches TRBD1 (6 bases). The ends were cut back, 2 bases at V and 2 bases at J, with 15 bases in the middle. The CDR3 has 16 residues. The germline CDR1 and CDR2 sequences are MNHNS and SASEGT. As DNA, the CDR3 is TGTGCCAGCAGTGAATGGGGGGGCGTAGTTAACACTGAAGCTTTCTTT. Translation: CASSEWGGVVNTEAFF.

This clonotype was counted only a few times. V usage is TRBV7-2 and J usage is TRBJ2-5, with a possible D match to TRBD2 (6 bases). Germline CDR1 reads SGHTA; CDR2 reads FQGNSA. Trimming removed 5 bases from V and 4 bases from J, with 14 bases in between. The CDR3 loop spans 14 amino acids. This chain's CDR3 is CASSQGLARETQYF. The CDR3 DNA reads as TGTGCCAGCAGCCAAGGGCTAGCGAGAGAGACCCAGTACTTC.

There are many counts of this clonotype. The genes are TRBV7-2 and TRBJ2-3, with no clear D. CDR1 is SGHTA and CDR2 is FQGNSA in the germline V gene. Trimming left V 5 bases short and J 0 bases short, with 12 bases between. CDR3 length equals 15 residues. The CDR3 reads CASSPYSPSTDTQYF. The CDR3 region has the DNA TGTGCCAGCAGCCCGTACTCCCCTAGCACAGATACGCAGTATTTT.

This clonotype was detected a few times. This chain links TRBV20-1 with TRBJ2-1; no reliable D call. This CDR3 has 15 residues. Germline lookup yields CDR1 DFQATT and CDR2 SNEGSKA (reference sequence). V dropped 0 bases and J dropped 7 bases, with 16 bases sitting between them. The CDR3 DNA follows: TGCAGTGCTAGAGATGCGACCCATGGCCTTAATGAGCAGTTCTTC. This sequence encodes CSARDATHGLNEQFF.

This clonotype turned up a few times. CDR3 amino acids: CASSKQGTDGYTF. CDR3 bases: TGTGCCAGCAGTAAACAGGGGACGGATGGCTACACCTTC. This rearrangement joins TRBV7-6 to TRBJ1-2; TRBD1 aligns across 7 bases. J lost 6 bases, V lost 6 bases, and 7 bases had no gene match. CDR3 size: 13 residues. Germline lookup yields CDR1 SGHVS and CDR2 FNYEAQ.

This clonotype is a singleton in its sample. The chain is built from TRBV12-3 or TRBV12-4 and TRBJ2-2; D call uncertain. This CDR3 is built from 14 residues. Trimming left V 3 bases short and J 3 bases short, with 8 bases between. The CDR3 region is CASSFNTDTGELFF. CDR3 coding DNA: TGTGCCAGCAGTTTTAACACTGACACCGGGGAGCTGTTTTTT.

V is TRBV5-5 and J is TRBJ2-7; TRBD2 agrees at 8 bases. Germline loops: CDR1 SGHKS, CDR2 YYEKEE (reference sequence). This CDR3 is 15 amino acids long. Unmatched junction bases numbered 9, after V lost 4 bases and J lost 3 bases. As DNA, the CDR3 is TGTGCCAGCAGCCTACGACTAGCGAACTTCTACGAGCAGTACTTC. It translates to CASSLRLANFYEQYF.

This chain uses TRBV19 with TRBJ1-1; D uncertain. CDR3 length: 17 amino acids. From germline, CDR1 is LNHDA and CDR2 SQIVND (reference sequence). The ends were cut back, 3 bases at V and 0 bases at J, with 17 bases in the middle. The CDR3 sequence: CASSIGGSEGMNTEAFF. In DNA, the CDR3 is TGTGCCAGTAGTATTGGAGGTTCAGAAGGCATGAACACTGAAGCTTTCTTT.